Listed below are T cell receptor beta chains from one sample, sequenced in a study of shared clonotypes between healthy human individuals. TCRdb's table, derived via immunoSEQ multiplex PCR, lists solely in-frame clones and lacks some. The sample carries about 680,000 clones, roughly nine tenths recorded once. Sequencing was carried out using naive CD8+ T cells sorted from blood. All receptors derive from a man between 25 and 39 years old in good health. CDR3s include the opening cysteine and the closing phenylalanine or tryptophan. D genes are given only for firm matches. Clone sizes are given selectively: once, few, many, or a class where the clone is expanded.

>TRBD1|-|TRBV11-3|16|TRBJ2-3
TGTGCCAGCAGCTTACAGGGGACAGGACTTTCAGATACGCAGTATTTT
CASSLQGTGLSDTQYF
>-|once|TRBV5-1|12|TRBJ2-1
TGCGCCAGCAGCGGCGACAGCAATGAGCAGTTCTTC
CASSGDSNEQFF
>-|-|TRBV9|11|TRBJ2-7
TGTGCCAGCAGCGTAGGTGGCGAGCAGTACTTC
CASSVGGEQYF
>-|once|TRBV27|13|TRBJ2-7
TGTGCCAGCAGTTCGTACGATACCTACGAGCAGTACTTC
CASSSYDTYEQYF
>-|-|TRBV11-2|18|TRBJ2-3
TGTGCCAGCAGCTTAGATCTTTTTTTGGCGGGGCACACAGATACGCAGTATTTT
CASSLDLFLAGHTDTQYF
>-|-|TRBV6-1|14|TRBJ2-7
TGTGCCAGCAGCTTCGACGGCAGCTCCTACGAGCAGTACTTC
CASSFDGSSYEQYF
>-|-|TRBV7-9|18|TRBJ2-5
TGTGCCAGCAGCTCCCCCTACCCGGGACATATAACCCAAGAGACCCAGTACTTC
CASSSPYPGHITQETQYF
>TRBD1|once|TRBV7-9|17|TRBJ2-7
TGTGCCAGCAGCCTTGGGACAGCGACACTAGATTTAAAAGAGCAGTACTTC
CASSLGTATLDLKEQYF
>TRBD2|-|TRBV5-1|18|TRBJ2-2
TGCGCCAGCAGCTTGGTTGCTAGCGGGAGAGGTGACACCGGGGAGCTGTTTTTT
CASSLVASGRGDTGELFF
>-|-|TRBV30|12|TRBJ1-2
TGTGCCAGAGACACCCGGAGGTATGGCTACACCTTC
CARDTRRYGYTF
>-|-|TRBV28|14|TRBJ2-1
TGTGCCAGCAGTTCCCTTAGCTCCTACAATGAGCAGTTCTTC
CASSSLSSYNEQFF
>TRBD2|-|TRBV28|17|TRBJ2-1
TGTGCCAGCAGTTCGGGACTAGCGGGCGTTTCCTACAATGAGCAGTTCTTC
CASSSGLAGVSYNEQFF
>-|once|TRBV5-1|11|TRBJ2-7
TGCGCCAGCAGCTTGGGCTACGAGCAGTACTTC
CASSLGYEQYF
>-|-|TRBV7-9|16|TRBJ1-1
TGTGCCAGCAGCTTGGAACAAGGGTTAGAGGGCACTGAAGCTTTCTTT
CASSLEQGLEGTEAFF
>TRBD2|-|TRBV9|15|TRBJ2-7
TGTGCCAGCAGCGTAGAACTAGCGGGAACCTACGAGCAGTACTTC
CASSVELAGTYEQYF
>TRBD1|-|TRBV27|15|TRBJ2-3
TGTGCCAGCACTCGACAGGGTAAAGTCCCGGATACGCAGTATTTT
CASTRQGKVPDTQYF
>-|-|TRBV6-1|12|TRBJ1-1
TGTGCCAGCAGCCCGCGAGGGGGGGCCCATTTCTTT
CASSPRGGAHFF
>TRBD2|-|TRBV11-3|17|TRBJ2-1
TGTGCCAGCAGCTTAGTCTTTCGCGGGAGGGCAAATAATGAGCAGTTCTTC
CASSLVFRGRANNEQFF
>TRBD2|-|TRBV9|16|TRBJ2-5
TGTGCCAGCAGCGAGGGGACTAGCGAAGCACAAGAGACCCAGTACTTC
CASSEGTSEAQETQYF
>-|-|TRBV7-9|12|TRBJ1-5
TGTGCCAGCTCCCCAGGGCTGCAGCCCCAGCATTTT
CASSPGLQPQHF